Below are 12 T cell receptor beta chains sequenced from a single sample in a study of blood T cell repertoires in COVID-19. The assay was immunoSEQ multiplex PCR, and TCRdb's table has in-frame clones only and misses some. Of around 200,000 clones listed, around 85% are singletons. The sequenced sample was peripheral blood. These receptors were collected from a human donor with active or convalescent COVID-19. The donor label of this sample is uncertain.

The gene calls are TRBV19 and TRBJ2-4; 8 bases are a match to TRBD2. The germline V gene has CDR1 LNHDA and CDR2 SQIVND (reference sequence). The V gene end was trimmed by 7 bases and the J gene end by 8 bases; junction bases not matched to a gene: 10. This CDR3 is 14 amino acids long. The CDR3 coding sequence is TGTGCCAGTACCCTCGGGGGGGCGAGGGACATTCAGTACTTC. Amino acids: CASTLGGARDIQYF.

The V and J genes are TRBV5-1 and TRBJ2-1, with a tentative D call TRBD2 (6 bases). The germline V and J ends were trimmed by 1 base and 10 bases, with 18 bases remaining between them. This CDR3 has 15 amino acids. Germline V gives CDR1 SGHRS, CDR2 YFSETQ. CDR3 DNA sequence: TGCGCCAGCAGCTTGTGGAGCGCCAGCGGGTCGGAGCAGTTCTTC. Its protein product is CASSLWSASGSEQFF.

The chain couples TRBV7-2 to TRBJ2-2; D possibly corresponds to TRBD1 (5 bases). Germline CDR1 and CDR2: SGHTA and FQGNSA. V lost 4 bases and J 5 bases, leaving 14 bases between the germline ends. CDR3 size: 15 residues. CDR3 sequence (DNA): TGTGCCAGCAGCTGGTCAGGGCCCGGGACCGGGGAGCTGTTTTTT. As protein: CASSWSGPGTGELFF.

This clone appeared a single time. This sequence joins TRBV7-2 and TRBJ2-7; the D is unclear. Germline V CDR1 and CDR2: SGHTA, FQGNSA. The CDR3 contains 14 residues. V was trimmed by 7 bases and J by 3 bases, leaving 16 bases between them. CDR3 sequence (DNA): TGTGCCAGCAACTTGAGATCCCCCGGCTACGAGCAGTACTTC. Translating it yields CASNLRSPGYEQYF.

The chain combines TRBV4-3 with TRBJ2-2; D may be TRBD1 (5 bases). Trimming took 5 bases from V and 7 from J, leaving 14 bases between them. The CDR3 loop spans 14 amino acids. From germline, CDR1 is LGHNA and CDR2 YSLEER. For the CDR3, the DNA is TGCGCCAGCAGCAAGGGGTCCCACGGCGGGGAGCTGTTTTTT. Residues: CASSKGSHGGELFF.

This CDR3 is CASTLSELTGELFF. The CDR3 DNA reads as TGTGCCAGTACCTTGTCCGAGCTCACCGGGGAGCTGTTTTTT. The chain carries TRBV19 and TRBJ2-2; D not resolved. Germline-derived CDR1 and CDR2 are LNHDA and SQIVND (reference sequence). The CDR3 consists of 14 residues. The V and J ends lost 7 bases and 4 bases respectively, with 13 bases between them.

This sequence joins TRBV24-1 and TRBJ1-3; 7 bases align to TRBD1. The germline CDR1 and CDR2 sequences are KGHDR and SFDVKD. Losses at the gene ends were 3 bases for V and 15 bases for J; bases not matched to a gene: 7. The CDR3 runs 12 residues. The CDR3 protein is CATSDPGTGAYF. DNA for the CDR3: TGTGCCACCAGTGATCCGGGAACAGGGGCATATTTT.

DNA for the CDR3: TGCACCAGCAGCCGCTTGACTAGAGAGGAGAAGACCCAGTACTTC. It encodes CTSSRLTREEKTQYF. This chain connects TRBV1 to TRBJ2-5; the table's D call of TRBD2 was not tested on the DNA. TRBV1 is a pseudogene segment. This CDR3 region has 15 residues.

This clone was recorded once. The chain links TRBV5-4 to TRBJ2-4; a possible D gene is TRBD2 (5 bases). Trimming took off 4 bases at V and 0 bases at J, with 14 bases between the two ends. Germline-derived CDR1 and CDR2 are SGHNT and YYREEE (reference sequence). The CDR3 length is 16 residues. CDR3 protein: CASSPIASLAKNIQYF. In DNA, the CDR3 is TGTGCCAGCAGCCCCATAGCGTCCCTAGCCAAAAACATTCAGTACTTC.

The CDR3 loop reads CASSLRPSDRVRMQPQHF. In DNA form, the CDR3 reads TGTGCCAGCAGTTTAAGACCCTCGGACAGGGTACGAATGCAGCCCCAGCATTTT. The rearrangement uses TRBV27 and TRBJ1-5; 8 bases match TRBD1. This CDR3 is 18 amino acids long. Germline CDR1 is MNHEY and CDR2 is SMNVEV (reference sequence). J was trimmed by 7 bases and V by 2 bases; bases with no gene match: 16.

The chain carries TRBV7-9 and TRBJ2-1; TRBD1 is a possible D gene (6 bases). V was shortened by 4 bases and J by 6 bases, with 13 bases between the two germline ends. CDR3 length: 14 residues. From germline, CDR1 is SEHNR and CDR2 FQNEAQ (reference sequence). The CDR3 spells CASSWPGTLNEQFF. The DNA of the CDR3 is TGTGCCAGCAGCTGGCCCGGGACACTCAATGAGCAGTTCTTC.

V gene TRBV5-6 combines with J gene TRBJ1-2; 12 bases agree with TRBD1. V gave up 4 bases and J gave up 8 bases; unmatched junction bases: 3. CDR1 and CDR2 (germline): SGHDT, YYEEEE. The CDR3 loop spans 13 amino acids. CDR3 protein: CASSPGQGAGYTF. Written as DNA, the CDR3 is TGTGCCAGCAGCCCGGGACAGGGGGCGGGCTACACCTTC.